This paragraph covers one TCR beta chain sequence. Sequenced by immunoSEQ multiplex PCR; TCRdb stores in-frame clones only, minus some. The sample contains around 85,000 clones, 85% to 90% of which appear only once. This entry belongs to a study of blood T cell repertoires in COVID-19. This CDR3 has 14 residues. V was cut by 2 bases and J by 5 bases, with 10 bases left in between. Per germline, CDR1 SGHRS and CDR2 YFSETQ. Clinical history as reported by participants underpinned cohort assignment. V gene TRBV5-1 combines with J gene TRBJ1-4, with no clear D. The clonotype was recovered from a woman aged 45 to 65 with acute COVID-19. The specimen sequenced was PBMCs or T cells enriched from blood (not recorded which). The CDR3 coding sequence is TGCGCCAGCAGCTTCCGGCAGAGGAATGAAAAACTGTTTTTT. Translating gives CASSFRQRNEKLFF.